The clone carrying this T cell receptor (beta chain) was seen repeatedly, ten times or more. What it binds is not known. The sample is drawn from a study of CD8+CD57+ T cells in acquired aplastic anemia. Looking at the study overall: Sorted CD4+ and CD8+ cells gave an average of around 3 ug of DNA.

The V gene's germline CDR1 is MNHEY and CDR2 SMNVEV (reference sequence). This CDR3 is built from 15 residues. After removal of 4 bases from V and 4 bases from J, the junction contained 9 bases not matched to a gene. The TCR beta profiling, which covered VDJ combination and CDR3 sequence, was carried out using genomic DNA as the template. TCRdb reprocessed the reads via MiXCR and lists one record per CDR3 protein. The table shows 350,000 to 450,000 distinct CDR3 sequences, with 65% to 80% occurring only once. Study-level points and caveats: Any difference that existed in CD8+ Simpson's diversity between patients and controls was not significant. Around 27 CD8+ CDR3 sequences occurred in both the patients and the controls.

The rearrangement uses TRBV27 and TRBJ1-2; 7 bases are shared with TRBD1. Sequenced: sorted CD4+, CD8+, or CD8+CD57+ T cells (not recorded which) from PBMCs. The receptor's source is a human donor in good health, serving as a control. The CDR3 loop reads CASSSYPRDSYGYTF. The CDR3 DNA is TGTGCCAGCAGTTCATACCCCCGGGACAGCTATGGCTACACCTTC.